Below are 20 T cell receptor beta chains sequenced from a single sample in a study of blood T cells in healthy people across ages. The second PCR ran about 7 to 12 cycles with a sample-barcoded 5' primer and J-beta primers. In TCRdb, the 5' RACE reads were re-called with MiXCR into one record per CDR3 protein. The sample records over 600,000 distinct CDR3 sequences, roughly 56% being singletons. The sequencing sample was made of blood. Every receptor here comes from a man in his forties in good health.

This clonotype was picked up a small number of times. The rearrangement uses TRBV30 and TRBJ1-6; possibly TRBD1 for D (5 bases). This CDR3 region has 12 residues. V was pared by 3 bases and J by 11 bases, with 11 bases between. Germline V gene sequence: CDR1 GTSNPN, CDR2 SVGIG (reference sequence). The CDR3 is CAWRQENTPLHF. CDR3 sequence (DNA): TGTGCCTGGAGACAGGAGAACACACCCCTCCACTTT.

The chain has TRBV29-1 and TRBJ2-1; a possible D gene is TRBD2 (5 bases). Germline V lookup: CDR1 SQVTM, CDR2 ANQGSEA. The CDR3 runs to 14 residues. The CDR3 nucleotides are TGCACCGGAAGGGATGGAGGTTCCTACAATGAGCAGTTCTTC. Amino acids: CTGRDGGSYNEQFF.

V usage is TRBV25-1 and J usage is TRBJ1-5; TRBD1 matches 11 bases. CDR1 MGHDK and CDR2 SYGVNS come from the germline V gene. The CDR3 consists of 16 residues. Trimming at V came to 8 bases and at J to 4 bases, leaving 10 bases not matched to a gene. CDR3 DNA sequence: TGTGCCAGCCAAGGACAGGGGGCAATGTTAAATCAGCCCCAGCATTTT. Protein: CASQGQGAMLNQPQHF.

In this sample, this clonotype turned up a few times. The CDR3 here is CASSSQLATTDTQYF. As DNA, the CDR3 is TGTGCCAGCAGTTCACAACTAGCGACCACAGATACGCAGTATTTT. The chain uses TRBV7-2 and TRBJ2-3; TRBD2 aligns across 7 bases. This CDR3 has 15 residues. The V gene end was trimmed by 6 bases and the J gene end by 2 bases; junction bases not matched to a gene: 8. CDR1 SGHTA and CDR2 FQGNSA come from the germline V gene.

The table lists this clonotype with a few counts. J is TRBJ2-5 and V is TRBV15, with TRBD2 matching over 10 bases. This CDR3 is 16 amino acids long. V dropped 0 bases and J dropped 4; count of bases not matched to a gene: 5. Germline CDR1 and CDR2: LNHNV and YYDKDF (reference sequence). In nucleotides, the CDR3 is TGTGCCACCAGCAGAGATGTAGCGGGGGGTGGAGAGACCCAGTACTTC. Amino acids: CATSRDVAGGGETQYF. Filled out from reference TRBV15 and TRBJ2-5, the complete variable domain reads DAMVIQNPRYQVTQFGKPVTLSCSQTLNHNVMYWYQQKSSQAPKLLFHYYDKDFNNEADTPDNFQSRRPNTSFCFLDIRSPGLGDTAMYLCATSRDVAGGGETQYFGPGTRLLVL.

The gene calls are TRBV2 and TRBJ2-5, with a tentative D call TRBD2 (5 bases). Per germline, CDR1 SNHLY and CDR2 FYNNEI. Trimming stripped 4 bases from V and 4 bases from J, with 16 bases between. CDR3 size: 15 residues. As DNA, the CDR3 is TGTGCCAGCAGTGCGACTAAAGGGTTCCGAGAGACCCAGTACTTC. Its translation is CASSATKGFRETQYF. Full variable domain (remainder filled in from reference TRBV2 and TRBJ2-5): EPEVTQTPSHQVTQMGQEVILRCVPISNHLYFYWYRQILGQKVEFLVSFYNNEISEKSEIFDDQFSVERPDGSNFTLKIRSTKLEDSAMYFCASSATKGFRETQYFGPGTRLLVL.

The rearrangement joins TRBV28 to TRBJ2-3; the match to TRBD2 covers 9 bases. The CDR3 is 15 amino acids. The J segment lost 4 bases and the V segment lost 2 bases, leaving 4 bases of the junction unmatched. Germline loops: CDR1 MDHEN, CDR2 SYDVKM. The CDR3 DNA sequence: TGTGCCAGCAGTTTAGTAGCGGGGGTGGCAGATACGCAGTATTTT. It specifies CASSLVAGVADTQYF.

This clonotype was seen ten or more times. The rearrangement links TRBV29-1 to TRBJ2-7, with TRBD1 matching 7 bases. Germline lookup yields CDR1 SQVTM and CDR2 ANQGSEA. Trimming removed 4 bases from V and 7 bases from J; junction bases left unmatched: 10. The CDR3 is made up of 13 amino acids. The DNA of the CDR3 is TGCAGCGTTGGCCGAGACAGGGTCGGGGAGCAGTACTTC. This gives the protein CSVGRDRVGEQYF.

This clonotype was seen once. The chain joins TRBV4-1 to TRBJ2-7, with 9 bases lining up with TRBD1. The CDR3 spans 15 residues. The junction had 6 bases not matched to a gene; V was cut back by 0 bases and J by 6 bases. Germline loops: CDR1 MGHRA, CDR2 YSYEKL. DNA for the CDR3: TGCGCCAGCAGCCAAGATAAGGGGACAGGGCGCGAGCAGTACTTC. Its translation is CASSQDKGTGREQYF.

This clonotype has a handful of counts. The chain recombines TRBV3-1 with TRBJ2-5; 9 bases line up with TRBD2. The CDR3 totals 14 residues. The trim removed 3 bases at V and 5 bases at J, leaving 4 bases unmatched. Germline V CDR1 and CDR2: LGHDT, YNNKEL (reference sequence). This chain's CDR3 is CASSQASGAETQYF. Written as DNA, the CDR3 is TGTGCCAGCAGCCAGGCTAGCGGGGCGGAGACCCAGTACTTC.

The V call is TRBV7-2, the J call TRBJ2-3; D not certain. The CDR3 covers 14 residues. V gave up 5 bases and J gave up 2 bases, with 11 bases separating them. The germline CDR1 and CDR2 sequences are SGHTA and FQGNSA. CDR3 sequence reads: CASSPPFDTDTQYF. In DNA, the CDR3 is TGTGCCAGCAGCCCCCCTTTTGACACAGATACGCAGTATTTT.

This chain joins TRBV28 and TRBJ1-5; TRBD1 aligns across 8 bases. After removal of 5 bases from V and 5 bases from J, the junction contained 8 bases not matched to a gene. CDR1 MDHEN and CDR2 SYDVKM come from the germline V gene. This CDR3 region has 15 residues. The DNA of the CDR3 is TGTGCCAGCAGTCTTCGGACAGGGTATGATCAGCCCCAGCATTTT. Protein product: CASSLRTGYDQPQHF.

The chain employs TRBV6-2 or TRBV6-3 and TRBJ2-5, with 8 bases fitting TRBD1. CDR1 MNHEY and CDR2 SVGEGT come from the germline V gene. Unmatched junction bases numbered 9, after V lost 10 bases and J lost 2 bases. This CDR3 is 14 amino acids long. Here the CDR3 reads CATGQGGRQETQYF. As DNA, the CDR3 is TGTGCCACCGGACAGGGTGGCCGGCAAGAGACCCAGTACTTC.

The rearrangement joins TRBV5-1 to TRBJ1-2, with a possible D match to TRBD1 (6 bases). The CDR3 length is 13 residues. Germline values: CDR1 SGHRS, CDR2 YFSETQ. V lost 0 bases to trimming and J lost 8 bases, with 11 bases between them. The CDR3 nucleotides read TGCGCCAGCAGCTTGGGTTCAGGGGTCGGCTACACCTTC. Amino acids: CASSLGSGVGYTF. The complete variable domain, with remaining parts taken from reference TRBV5-1 and TRBJ1-2, reads KAGVTQTPRYLIKTRGQQVTLSCSPISGHRSVSWYQQTPGQGLQFLFEYFSETQRNKGNFPGRFSGRQFSNSRSEMNVSTLELGDSALYLCASSLGSGVGYTFGSGTRLTVV.

This clonotype was picked up many times. The V and J genes are TRBV28 and TRBJ2-1; D gene unclear. V was trimmed by 3 bases and J by 5 bases, leaving 8 bases between them. CDR3 length: 13 amino acids. The V gene's germline CDR1 is MDHEN and CDR2 SYDVKM. As DNA, the CDR3 is TGTGCCAGCAGTTTTGCTATGAACAATGAGCAGTTCTTC. As protein: CASSFAMNNEQFF.

The genes are TRBV6-1 and TRBJ2-7; 7 positions match TRBD1. CDR1 is MNHNS, CDR2 SASEGT, per germline. CDR3 length equals 14 residues. Trimming removed 1 base from V and 4 bases from J; junction bases left unmatched: 4. In nucleotides, the CDR3 is TGTGCCAGCAGTGAAGAGAAGGGGGCGTACGAGCAGTACTTC. Its translation is CASSEEKGAYEQYF.

The V gene is TRBV7-8, the J gene TRBJ2-6; D is possibly TRBD1 or TRBD2 (5 bases each). V was shortened by 1 base and J by 4 bases, with 20 bases between the two germline ends. This CDR3 contains 19 residues. Germline lookup yields CDR1 SGHVS and CDR2 FQNEAQ. CDR3 sequence (DNA): TGTGCCAGCAGCTTAGGTTGGGGGAGAAGAGCATCAGGGGCCAACGTCCTGACTTTC. Amino acids: CASSLGWGRRASGANVLTF.

The J gene is TRBJ1-2, the V gene TRBV28; D may be TRBD1 (5 bases). The V end was cut by 3 bases, the J end by 3 bases, with 14 bases between. CDR3 length equals 15 residues. CDR1 and CDR2 from the germline V gene are MDHEN and SYDVKM. The CDR3 nucleotides read TGTGCCAGCAGTTTGGGCGCAGGGTTGGACTATGGCTACACCTTC. As protein: CASSLGAGLDYGYTF.

The V call is TRBV10-3, the J call TRBJ2-3; 7 bases agree with TRBD2. Germline V gives CDR1 ENHRY, CDR2 SYGVKD. CDR3 size: 14 residues. V lost 6 bases and J lost 2; bases outside the gene matches: 5. CDR3 in DNA: TGTGCCATCAGGGGGGGGAACCTCACAGATACGCAGTATTTT. It translates to CAIRGGNLTDTQYF.

This chain connects TRBV5-4 to TRBJ2-3; D perhaps matches TRBD1 (5 bases). V dropped 4 bases and J dropped 7 bases, with 22 bases sitting between them. This CDR3 spans 16 amino acids. CDR1 is SGHNT, CDR2 YYREEE, per germline (reference sequence). The chain's CDR3 is CASSPDKEIGAYTQYF. CDR3 sequence (DNA): TGTGCCAGCAGCCCGGACAAGGAGATCGGCGCTTATACGCAGTATTTT.